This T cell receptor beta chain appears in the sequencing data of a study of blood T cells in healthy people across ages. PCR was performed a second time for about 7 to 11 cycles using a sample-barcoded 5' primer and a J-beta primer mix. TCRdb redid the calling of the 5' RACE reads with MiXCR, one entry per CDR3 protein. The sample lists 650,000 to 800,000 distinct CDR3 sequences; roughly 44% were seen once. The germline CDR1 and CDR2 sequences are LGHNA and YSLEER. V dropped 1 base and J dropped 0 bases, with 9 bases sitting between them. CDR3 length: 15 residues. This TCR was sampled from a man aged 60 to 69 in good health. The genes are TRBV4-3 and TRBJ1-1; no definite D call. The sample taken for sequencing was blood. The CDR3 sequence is CASSQVALMNTEAFF. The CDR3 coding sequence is TGCGCCAGCAGCCAAGTGGCCCTCATGAACACTGAAGCTTTCTTT.